There are a few counts of the clone carrying this TCR beta chain. Antigen specificity is unknown. This sample includes further DNA sequences coding for the same CDR3. The sample originates from a study of shared clonotypes between healthy human individuals. All the donors were Caucasian adults who lived in Nashville, Tennessee. Study-wide points: The study found roughly 5% of naive CD4 clonotypes shared across a handful of donors. Unshared clonotypes carried lower generation probabilities than those common to all four donors.

Trimming cost V 5 bases and J 3 bases, with 7 bases left between them. This CDR3 contains 12 residues. CDR1 is MNHEY, CDR2 SVGAGI, per germline. The table came from immunoSEQ multiplex PCR; TCRdb's copy has only in-frame clones and leaves some out. The repertoire holds about 2.4 million clones, 80% to 95% seen once, with approximately 0.37% in the top ten. The receptor was isolated from a man between 18 and 35 years old in good health. Some clones in this sample may be carry-over from other donors' samples. Sample: naive CD4+ T cells from PBMCs. Subset of the sample: CD45RA+ positively selected. The V gene is TRBV6-5, the J gene TRBJ1-1; D is ambiguous. CDR3 coding DNA: TGTGCCAGCAGTAGGAGGGACACTGAAGCTTTCTTT. Its protein product is CASSRRDTEAFF.